This passage covers 5 T cell receptor beta chains from one sample sequenced in a study of T cell clones after liver transplantation. Profiled with immunoSEQ multiplex PCR; TCRdb holds only in-frame clones, not every one. This sample has around 70,000 clones, with over 90% found just once. Sequencing used CD4+ T cells from blood, obtained 25 months after liver transplant. The receptors here all came from a human patient who received a liver transplant. These T cells may partly come from the graft donor.

V gene TRBV5-1 combines with J gene TRBJ2-1; 9 bases align to TRBD1. V trimming: 3 bases; J trimming: 8 bases; junction bases outside the gene matches: 6. The CDR3 extends over 14 amino acids. Germline-derived CDR1 and CDR2 are SGHRS and YFSETQ. The CDR3 DNA sequence: TGCGCCAGCAGCTCGGGACAGGGAGGCGATGAGCAGTTCTTC. It specifies CASSSGQGGDEQFF.

The V call is TRBV7-3, the J call TRBJ2-2; TRBD2 aligns across 7 bases. Germline CDR1 SGHTA, CDR2 FQGTGA. This CDR3 comprises 15 residues. V lost 1 base and J lost 4; bases outside the gene matches: 3. As DNA, the CDR3 is TGTGCCAGCAGCTTAAGGGGGAGGGCCACCGGGGAGCTGTTTTTT. This encodes CASSLRGRATGELFF.

The chain employs TRBV5-1 and TRBJ2-5, with 13 bases aligning to TRBD2. The CDR3 consists of 17 residues. Looked up from germline, CDR1 is SGHRS and CDR2 is YFSETQ. J lost 4 bases, V lost 0 bases, and 6 bases had no gene match. The CDR3 spells CASSLGLAGGDRETQYF. For the CDR3, the DNA is TGCGCCAGCAGCTTGGGACTAGCGGGAGGAGATCGAGAGACCCAGTACTTC.

The V and J genes are TRBV7-2 and TRBJ1-1; 8 bases align to TRBD1. Germline V gene data show CDR1 as SGHTA and CDR2 as FQGNSA. The V gene end was trimmed by 1 base and the J gene end by 4 bases; junction bases not matched to a gene: 8. The CDR3 contains 16 residues. This chain's CDR3 is CASSLEQGGVGTEAFF. In DNA, the CDR3 is TGTGCCAGCAGCTTAGAACAGGGGGGAGTTGGCACTGAAGCTTTCTTT.

This sequence joins TRBV7-3 and TRBJ2-5, with 9 bases matching TRBD1. From germline, CDR1 is SGHTA and CDR2 FQGTGA. The CDR3 runs 13 residues. V lost 5 bases, J lost 5 bases, and 3 bases stayed unmatched. The CDR3 nucleotides read TGTGCCAGCAGCCGAGGACAGGGGGAGACCCAGTACTTC. The encoded protein is CASSRGQGETQYF.